Included here is one T cell receptor (beta chain) sequence, with context. Using immunoSEQ multiplex PCR, the repertoire was profiled, and TCRdb retains in-frame clones only, with some absent. The sample lists approximately 100,000 clones, approximately 96% occurring once. Germline CDR1 LNHDA, CDR2 SQIVND (reference sequence). The ends lost 9 bases at V and 5 bases at J; junction bases unmatched: 7. The length of the CDR3 is 13 residues. The sample is drawn from a study of technical replicates of blood from a few donors. The V call is TRBV19, the J call TRBJ2-3, with TRBD1 matching 8 bases. Sequencing was performed on T cells isolated from PBMCs. The receptor was derived from a human donor in good health. CDR3 sequence reads: CASRQGTGDTQYF. CDR3 coding DNA: TGTGCCAGCAGACAGGGGACAGGAGATACGCAGTATTTT.